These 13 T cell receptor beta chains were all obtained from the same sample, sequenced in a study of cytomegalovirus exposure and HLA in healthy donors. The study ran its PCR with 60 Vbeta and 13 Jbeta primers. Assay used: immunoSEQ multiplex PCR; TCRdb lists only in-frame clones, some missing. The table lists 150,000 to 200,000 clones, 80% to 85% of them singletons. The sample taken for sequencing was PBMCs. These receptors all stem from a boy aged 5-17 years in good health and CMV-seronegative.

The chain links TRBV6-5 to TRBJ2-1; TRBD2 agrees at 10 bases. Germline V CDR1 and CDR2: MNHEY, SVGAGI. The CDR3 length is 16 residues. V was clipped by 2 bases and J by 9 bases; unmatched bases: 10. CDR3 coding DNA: TGTGCCAGCAGTTACGAGTCGAGCGGGAGGGCCGGTGAGCAGTTCTTC. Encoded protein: CASSYESSGRAGEQFF.

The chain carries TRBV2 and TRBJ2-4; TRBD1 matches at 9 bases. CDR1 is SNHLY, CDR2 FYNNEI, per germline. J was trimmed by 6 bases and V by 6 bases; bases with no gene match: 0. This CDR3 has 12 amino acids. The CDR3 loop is CASRQGANIQYF. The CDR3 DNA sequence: TGTGCCAGCAGACAGGGGGCAAACATTCAGTACTTC. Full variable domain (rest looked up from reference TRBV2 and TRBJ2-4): EPEVTQTPSHQVTQMGQEVILRCVPISNHLYFYWYRQILGQKVEFLVSFYNNEISEKSEIFDDQFSVERPDGSNFTLKIRSTKLEDSAMYFCASRQGANIQYFGAGTRLSVL.

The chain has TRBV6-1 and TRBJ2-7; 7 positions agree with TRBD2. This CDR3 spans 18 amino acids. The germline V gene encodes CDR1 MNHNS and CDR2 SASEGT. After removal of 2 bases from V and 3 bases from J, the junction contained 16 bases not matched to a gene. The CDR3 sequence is CASSEYNSGYSQSYEQYF. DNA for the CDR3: TGTGCCAGCAGTGAATATAATAGCGGGTATAGTCAGAGCTACGAGCAGTACTTC.

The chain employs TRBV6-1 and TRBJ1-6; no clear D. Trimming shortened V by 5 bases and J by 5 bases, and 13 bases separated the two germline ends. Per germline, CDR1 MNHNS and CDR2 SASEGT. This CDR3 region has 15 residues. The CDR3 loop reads CASSPRAANNSPLHF. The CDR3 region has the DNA TGTGCCAGCAGTCCCCGAGCGGCTAATAATTCACCCCTCCACTTT.

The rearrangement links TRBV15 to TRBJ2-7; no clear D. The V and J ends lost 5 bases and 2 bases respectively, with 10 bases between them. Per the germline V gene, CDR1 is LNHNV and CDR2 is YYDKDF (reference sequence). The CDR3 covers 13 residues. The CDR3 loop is CATSERVTYEQYF. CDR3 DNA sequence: TGTGCCACCAGCGAACGGGTAACCTACGAGCAGTACTTC.

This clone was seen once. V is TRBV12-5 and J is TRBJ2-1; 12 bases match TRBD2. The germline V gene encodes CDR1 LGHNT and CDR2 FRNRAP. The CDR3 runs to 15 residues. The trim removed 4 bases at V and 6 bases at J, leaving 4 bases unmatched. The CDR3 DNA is TGTGCTAGTGGTTATACTAGCGGGGGGAGCAATGAGCAGTTCTTC. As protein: CASGYTSGGSNEQFF.

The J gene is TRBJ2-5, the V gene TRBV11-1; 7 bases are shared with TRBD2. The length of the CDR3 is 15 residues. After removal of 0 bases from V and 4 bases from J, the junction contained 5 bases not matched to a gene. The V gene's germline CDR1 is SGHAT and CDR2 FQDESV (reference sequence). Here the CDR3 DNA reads TGTGCCAGCAGCTTAGCGCGGACTAGGGGAGAGACCCAGTACTTC. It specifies CASSLARTRGETQYF. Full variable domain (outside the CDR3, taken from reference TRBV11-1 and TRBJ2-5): EAEVAQSPRYKITEKSQAVAFWCDPISGHATLYWYRQILGQGPELLVQFQDESVVDDSQLPKDRFSAERLKGVDSTLKIQPAELGDSAMYLCASSLARTRGETQYFGPGTRLLVL.

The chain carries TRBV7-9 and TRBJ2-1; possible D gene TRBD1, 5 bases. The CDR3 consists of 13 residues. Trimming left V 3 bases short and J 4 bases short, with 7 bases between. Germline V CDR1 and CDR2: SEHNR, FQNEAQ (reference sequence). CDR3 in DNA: TGTGCCAGCAGCTTTGGACAATACAATGAGCAGTTCTTC. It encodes CASSFGQYNEQFF.

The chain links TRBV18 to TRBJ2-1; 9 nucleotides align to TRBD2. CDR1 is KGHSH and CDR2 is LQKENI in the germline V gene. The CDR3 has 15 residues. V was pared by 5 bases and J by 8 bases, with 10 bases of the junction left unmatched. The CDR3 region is CASSSRTSVGDEQFF. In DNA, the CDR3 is TGTGCCAGCTCATCCCGGACTAGCGTTGGGGATGAGCAGTTCTTC.

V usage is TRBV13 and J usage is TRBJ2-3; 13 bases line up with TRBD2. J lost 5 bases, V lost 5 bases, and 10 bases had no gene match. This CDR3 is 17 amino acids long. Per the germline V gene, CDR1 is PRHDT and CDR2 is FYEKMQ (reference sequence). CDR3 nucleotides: TGTGCCAGCAGCCCTGGACTAGCGGGAGCGAGGGTAGATACGCAGTATTTT. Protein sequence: CASSPGLAGARVDTQYF.

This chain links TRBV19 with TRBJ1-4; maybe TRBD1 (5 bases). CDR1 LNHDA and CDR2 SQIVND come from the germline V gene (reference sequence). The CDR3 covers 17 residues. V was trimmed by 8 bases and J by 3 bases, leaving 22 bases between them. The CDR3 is CASSYRIGRGANEKLFF. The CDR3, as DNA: TGTGCCAGTTCCTACAGGATAGGTCGTGGGGCTAATGAAAAACTGTTTTTT. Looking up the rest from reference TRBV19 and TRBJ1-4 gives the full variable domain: DGGITQSPKYLFRKEGQNVTLSCEQNLNHDAMYWYRQDPGQGLRLIYYSQIVNDFQKGDIAEGYSVSREKKESFPLTVTSAQKNPTAFYLCASSYRIGRGANEKLFFGSGTQLSVL.

The CDR3 loop is CASSRLSGQGSSYGYTF. CDR3 in DNA: TGTGCCAGTAGTAGGCTATCGGGACAGGGGAGCAGCTATGGCTACACCTTC. The chain carries TRBV19 and TRBJ1-2; TRBD1 agrees at 10 bases. Trimming took 4 bases from V and 4 from J; bases not matched to a gene: 12. The CDR3 has 17 residues. CDR1 and CDR2 from the germline V gene are LNHDA and SQIVND (reference sequence).

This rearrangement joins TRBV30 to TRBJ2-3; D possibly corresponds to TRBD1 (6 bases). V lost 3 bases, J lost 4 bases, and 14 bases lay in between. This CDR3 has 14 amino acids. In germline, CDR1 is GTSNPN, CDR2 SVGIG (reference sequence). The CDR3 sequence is CAWRIQGYSDTQYF. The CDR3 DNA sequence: TGTGCCTGGAGGATACAGGGTTATTCAGATACGCAGTATTTT.